The 29 T cell receptor beta chains below come from one sample, sequenced in a study of blood T cell repertoires in COVID-19. The protocol was immunoSEQ multiplex PCR, while the TCRdb copy is restricted to in-frame clones and leaves out a portion. The sample consists of about 270,000 clones, 88% of them appearing once. Sequences were obtained from PBMCs or T cells enriched from blood (not recorded which). These TCRs come from a woman aged 45-65 years who had recovered from COVID-19.

The gene calls are TRBV4-3 and TRBJ2-3, with TRBD2 matching over 9 bases. The V segment lost 6 bases and the J segment 4 bases; nucleotides outside the gene matches: 5. The CDR3 extends over 14 amino acids. Germline V lookup: CDR1 LGHNA, CDR2 YSLEER. CDR3 sequence: CASSDSGRADTQYF. The DNA for the CDR3 is TGCGCCAGCAGTGATAGCGGGAGAGCAGATACGCAGTATTTT.

The chain joins TRBV10-3 to TRBJ2-3; TRBD2 agrees at 12 bases. V trimming: 6 bases; J trimming: 0 bases; junction bases outside the gene matches: 1. The germline gives CDR1 ENHRY, CDR2 SYGVKD. This CDR3 is built from 15 residues. CDR3 region: CAIRGTSGSTDTQYF. The CDR3 bases are TGTGCCATCAGAGGGACTAGCGGGAGCACAGATACGCAGTATTTT.

The chain joins TRBV4-2 to TRBJ2-6; 12 bases are shared with TRBD1. Germline V gene data show CDR1 as LGHNA and CDR2 as YNFKEQ. The length of the CDR3 is 20 residues. Unmatched junction bases numbered 14, after V lost 4 bases and J lost 4 bases. CDR3 bases: TGTGCCAGCAGCCGGGGATTAGCGGGACAGGGGGCGGCAGGGGCCAACGTCCTGACTTTC. It specifies CASSRGLAGQGAAGANVLTF.

The chain has TRBV11-2 and TRBJ2-3; no reliable D call. V was clipped by 0 bases and J by 1 base, with 8 bases between them. The CDR3 runs to 15 residues. Germline V gives CDR1 SGHAT, CDR2 FQNNGV. CDR3 nucleotide sequence: TGTGCCAGCAGCTTAGATCGGAGCGGCACAGATACGCAGTATTTT. Encoded protein: CASSLDRSGTDTQYF.

This clone has only one observation. V gene TRBV18 combines with J gene TRBJ2-7, with D maybe TRBD1 (6 bases). CDR3 length: 15 residues. V lost 9 bases and J lost 3, with 21 bases in between. Germline lookup yields CDR1 KGHSH and CDR2 LQKENI. The CDR3 protein is CARARGPRDNYEQYF. CDR3 coding DNA: TGTGCCAGGGCCAGGGGACCGCGAGACAACTACGAGCAGTACTTC.

This clone occurred a few times. The rearrangement links TRBV19 to TRBJ1-2, with D perhaps TRBD1 (6 bases). CDR1 LNHDA and CDR2 SQIVND come from the germline V gene (reference sequence). This CDR3 has 13 residues. V lost 6 bases and J 4 bases, leaving 12 bases between the germline ends. DNA of the CDR3: TGTGCCAGTAGGAAACAGGGATCCTATGGCTACACCTTC. It yields the protein CASRKQGSYGYTF.

This clone has a count of ten or more. Other DNA sequences in this sample translate to the same CDR3. The chain carries TRBV2 and TRBJ1-5, with D unclear. This CDR3 region has 14 residues. Per the germline V gene, CDR1 is SNHLY and CDR2 is FYNNEI. With 3 bases removed from V and 0 bases from J, the gap between germline ends came to 6 bases. The CDR3 region has the DNA TGTGCCAGCAGTGAGGGGAGTAGCAATCAGCCCCAGCATTTT. Translation gives CASSEGSSNQPQHF.

This chain connects TRBV19 to TRBJ2-4; 9 bases align to TRBD1. The ends lost 7 bases at V and 2 bases at J; junction bases unmatched: 9. CDR1 LNHDA and CDR2 SQIVND come from the germline V gene (reference sequence). This CDR3 is 16 amino acids long. In DNA form, the CDR3 reads TGTGCCAGTAATCCAACAGGGGGCGCCTCCAAAAACATTCAGTACTTC. Protein product: CASNPTGGASKNIQYF.

The chain combines TRBV7-3 with TRBJ1-6, with 12 bases matching TRBD1. Trimming took 2 bases from V and 9 from J; bases not matched to a gene: 5. The germline V gene encodes CDR1 SGHTA and CDR2 FQGTGA. There are 16 residues in the CDR3. The CDR3: CASSLAGQGARSPLHF. CDR3 nucleotide sequence: TGTGCCAGCAGCTTAGCGGGACAGGGGGCCCGTTCACCCCTCCACTTT.

Written as DNA, the CDR3 is TGTGCCAGCAGTCAAACGCACAGGAGTTCCTACGAGCAGTACTTC. It yields the protein CASSQTHRSSYEQYF. The chain combines TRBV6-5 with TRBJ2-7; D perhaps matches TRBD1 (5 bases). CDR3 length: 15 amino acids. Germline CDR1 and CDR2: MNHEY and SVGAGI. V was pared by 5 bases and J by 1 base, with 15 bases between.

This rearrangement joins TRBV18 to TRBJ2-7; 9 bases agree with TRBD1. Germline V gene lookup returns CDR1 KGHSH and CDR2 LQKENI. Trimming took 3 bases from V and 2 from J; bases not matched to a gene: 5. The CDR3 spans 15 residues. For the CDR3, the DNA is TGTGCCAGCTCACCGCCTCGACAGGGGGCCTACGAGCAGTACTTC. The encoded protein is CASSPPRQGAYEQYF.

The V and J genes are TRBV28 and TRBJ2-1, with TRBD2 matching over 8 bases. V was pared by 10 bases and J by 9 bases, with 14 bases of the junction left unmatched. Germline V gene sequence: CDR1 MDHEN, CDR2 SYDVKM. The CDR3 runs to 14 residues. CDR3 residues: CATKQRESFREQFF. In nucleotides, the CDR3 is TGTGCCACCAAACAGCGGGAGAGTTTCCGTGAGCAGTTCTTC.

The rearrangement uses TRBV18 and TRBJ1-6; TRBD1 aligns across 7 bases. V was pared by 3 bases and J by 6 bases, with 14 bases of the junction left unmatched. This CDR3 contains 18 residues. CDR1 is KGHSH and CDR2 is LQKENI in the germline V gene. In DNA, the CDR3 is TGTGCCAGCTCACCCCAAAGTACAGGGGTTAAAAGTAATTCACCCCTCCACTTT. This encodes CASSPQSTGVKSNSPLHF.

The chain recombines TRBV19 with TRBJ1-2, with TRBD1 matching 7 bases. J was trimmed by 0 bases and V by 3 bases; bases with no gene match: 7. Germline V lookup: CDR1 LNHDA, CDR2 SQIVND (reference sequence). This CDR3 is built from 16 residues. The CDR3 DNA is TGTGCCAGTAGTATTACCGGGACAGTTTCTAACTATGGCTACACCTTC. Translation: CASSITGTVSNYGYTF.

The sample holds one count of this clone. The chain has TRBV7-9 and TRBJ2-7, with 10 nucleotides matching TRBD1. The V gene end was trimmed by 4 bases and the J gene end by 2 bases; junction bases not matched to a gene: 2. This CDR3 comprises 14 residues. Germline V gene lookup returns CDR1 SEHNR and CDR2 FQNEAQ (reference sequence). The CDR3 DNA reads as TGTGCCAGCAGCTCGGGACAGGGGCCCTACGAGCAGTACTTC. Encoded protein: CASSSGQGPYEQYF.

This chain connects TRBV5-1 to TRBJ1-1; D possibly corresponds to TRBD1 (6 bases). There are 15 residues in the CDR3. Trimming pared 3 bases from V and 1 base from J, leaving 13 bases between. From germline, CDR1 is SGHRS and CDR2 YFSETQ. The CDR3 sequence: CASSWGHWGNTEAFF. The CDR3, as DNA: TGCGCCAGCAGCTGGGGGCACTGGGGGAACACTGAAGCTTTCTTT. Complete variable domain (other parts from reference TRBV5-1 and TRBJ1-1): KAGVTQTPRYLIKTRGQQVTLSCSPISGHRSVSWYQQTPGQGLQFLFEYFSETQRNKGNFPGRFSGRQFSNSRSEMNVSTLELGDSALYLCASSWGHWGNTEAFFGQGTRLTVV.

The V and J genes are TRBV30 and TRBJ1-6; D is uncertain. This CDR3 region has 14 residues. V gave up 2 bases and J gave up 9 bases, with 14 bases separating them. Germline loops: CDR1 GTSNPN, CDR2 SVGIG (reference sequence). CDR3 in amino acids: CAWSRRGTSSPLHF. The CDR3 coding sequence is TGTGCCTGGAGTCGGCGCGGTACCTCTTCACCCCTCCACTTT.

The chain couples TRBV19 to TRBJ1-5, with D possibly being TRBD1 (6 bases). This CDR3 has 14 amino acids. Trimming took off 4 bases at V and 6 bases at J, with 13 bases between the two ends. Germline-derived CDR1 and CDR2 are LNHDA and SQIVND (reference sequence). The CDR3 sequence is CASSRTGSGQPQHF. CDR3 coding DNA: TGTGCCAGTAGTAGAACAGGGTCGGGTCAGCCCCAGCATTTT.

V gene TRBV16 combines with J gene TRBJ2-1; TRBD2 matches 11 bases. Losses at the gene ends were 3 bases for V and 7 bases for J; bases not matched to a gene: 8. The CDR3 contains 16 residues. The V gene's germline CDR1 is KGHSY and CDR2 FQNENV. Here the CDR3 reads CASSHLAGGLWNEQFF. In nucleotides, the CDR3 is TGTGCCAGCAGCCATCTAGCGGGAGGCCTTTGGAATGAGCAGTTCTTC. The full variable domain, in which reference TRBV16 and TRBJ2-1 provide the parts outside the CDR3, is GEEVAQTPKHLVRGEGQKAKLYCAPIKGHSYVFWYQQVLKNEFKFLISFQNENVFDETGMPKERFSAKCLPNSPCSLEIQATKLEDSAVYFCASSHLAGGLWNEQFFGPGTRLTVL.

Comments on this clone: Distinct nucleotide sequences in the sample also encode this CDR3. This chain uses TRBV6-5 with TRBJ1-5; possible D gene TRBD1, 5 bases. Trimming pared 0 bases from V and 4 bases from J, leaving 10 bases between. The CDR3 runs to 15 residues. CDR1 is MNHEY and CDR2 is SVGAGI in the germline V gene. DNA of the CDR3: TGTGCCAGCAGTTACTCCAGGCAGGGAAATCAGCCCCAGCATTTT. This sequence encodes CASSYSRQGNQPQHF.

This sequence joins TRBV28 and TRBJ1-6; no firm D call. The CDR3 has 14 residues. Germline CDR1 is MDHEN and CDR2 is SYDVKM. Trimming removed 3 bases at V and 15 bases at J, with 18 bases between. In nucleotides, the CDR3 is TGTGCCAGCAGTTTCGAGATGGGAGATCGGGACCTCCACTTT. Protein product: CASSFEMGDRDLHF. The variable domain in full, completed from reference TRBV28 and TRBJ1-6, reads DVKVTQSSRYLVKRTGEKVFLECVQDMDHENMFWYRQDPGLGLRLIYFSYDVKMKEKGDIPEGYSVSREKKERFSLILESASTNQTSMYLCASSFEMGDRDLHFGNGTRLTVT.

The chain carries TRBV28 and TRBJ1-5; 10 bases match TRBD1. Looked up from germline, CDR1 is MDHEN and CDR2 is SYDVKM. CDR3 size: 17 residues. The J segment lost 4 bases and the V segment lost 6 bases, leaving 12 bases of the junction unmatched. Here the CDR3 DNA reads TGTGCCAGCAGAAGTCGATTGGGACAGGGGAAGAATCAGCCCCAGCATTTT. Translation: CASRSRLGQGKNQPQHF.

The chain joins TRBV11-3 to TRBJ2-7, with TRBD1 matching 7 bases. This CDR3 contains 15 residues. V lost 1 base to trimming and J lost 3 bases; unmatched junction nucleotides: 6. CDR1 is SGHNT and CDR2 is YENEEA in the germline V gene. The CDR3 nucleotides read TGTGCCAGCAGCTTAGGGCAGGGGGATGGCTACGAGCAGTACTTC. Protein product: CASSLGQGDGYEQYF.

The chain joins TRBV4-2 to TRBJ2-1, with D tentatively TRBD1 (5 bases). The length of the CDR3 is 16 residues. Trimming stripped 2 bases from V and 0 bases from J, with 11 bases between. Germline CDR1 reads LGHNA; CDR2 reads YNFKEQ. In DNA, the CDR3 is TGTGCCAGCAGCCAACAAAGACAGAACTCCTACAATGAGCAGTTCTTC. Translating it yields CASSQQRQNSYNEQFF.

J is TRBJ1-3 and V is TRBV9; D not resolved. This CDR3 is built from 15 residues. V gave up 2 bases and J gave up 8 bases, with 17 bases separating them. The germline V gene has CDR1 SGDLS and CDR2 YYNGEE. CDR3 protein: CASSVEDSRRDTIYF. The CDR3 coding sequence is TGTGCCAGCAGCGTTGAGGACTCCAGACGGGACACCATATATTTT.

The V gene is TRBV5-1, the J gene TRBJ2-1; TRBD1 matches 10 bases. Germline values: CDR1 SGHRS, CDR2 YFSETQ. Trimming cost V 6 bases and J 1 base; bases outside gene matches: 4. This CDR3 region has 15 residues. CDR3: CASIPGQGSYNEQFF. For the CDR3, the DNA is TGCGCCAGCATTCCGGGACAGGGGTCCTACAATGAGCAGTTCTTC.

The chain has TRBV19 and TRBJ2-3; 14 bases are a match to TRBD2. The CDR3 length is 14 residues. Per germline, CDR1 LNHDA and CDR2 SQIVND (reference sequence). With V trimmed by 8 bases and J by 4 bases, 2 bases remained unmatched. CDR3 residues: CASLGLAGADTQYF. CDR3 nucleotide sequence: TGTGCCAGTTTGGGACTAGCGGGAGCAGATACGCAGTATTTT.

The J gene is TRBJ1-5, the V gene TRBV15, with 11 bases that match TRBD1. In germline, CDR1 is LNHNV, CDR2 YYDKDF (reference sequence). This CDR3 has 16 amino acids. Trimming cost V 3 bases and J 0 bases; bases outside gene matches: 1. DNA for the CDR3: TGTGCCACCAGCAGGGACAGGGGGCCTAGCAATCAGCCCCAGCATTTT. Translated, it gives CATSRDRGPSNQPQHF.

The chain carries TRBV7-9 and TRBJ2-1, with 8 bases identical to TRBD2. With 7 bases clipped from V and 1 base from J, the junction kept 3 bases outside the gene matches. Germline CDR1 is SEHNR and CDR2 is FQNEAQ (reference sequence). The CDR3 contains 14 residues. The DNA for the CDR3 is TGTGCCAGCAATATAGCGGGGTCCTACAATGAGCAGTTCTTC. The encoded protein is CASNIAGSYNEQFF.